This TCR beta chain appears in the sequencing data of a study of neurological immune-mediated disorders (dated by TCRdb to the late 2010s). The study in broad terms: Using UMI-based sequencing, the study compared peripheral blood TCR-beta repertoires from patients with HTLV-I-associated myelopathy (HAM/TSP), patients with multiple sclerosis, and healthy controls. Of the approximately 68 subjects in the cohort, some 15 were HAM/TSP patients, roughly 35 were multiple sclerosis patients, and 20 were healthy controls. Longitudinal samples, technical triplicates and paired sorted CD4+ and CD8+ T-cell subsets, alongside PBMC samples, were included among the 106 TCR-beta libraries. Technical triplicate libraries were sequenced to precisely calculate how much the frequency of each individual clone varied.

Taken with the paper, the label for time point translates to: technical triplicate 2. Unsorted PBMC libraries were generated from 2 million PBMCs stored in RNAlater at -80 °C until RNA extraction. Peripheral blood underwent Ficoll-Hypaque density gradient centrifugation to isolate PBMCs, which were then cryopreserved in liquid nitrogen. This clonotype has only a few counts. This receptor's antigen is unknown. No base-level quality is on record; no much larger clone is a single base apart. cDNA synthesis used template-switch 5'RACE with a primer carrying a 10-nucleotide random unique molecular identifier tagging each TCR transcript. Over 160 million TCR-beta sequences, covering 15-18 subjects, were produced in each sequencing run. The RNeasy kit was used for extraction of total RNA. The KAPA Real-time Library Amplification kit was used to amplify TCR-beta VDJ regions with primers targeting the TCR constant region and the 5'RACE anchor. A first PCR added sample indexes and Illumina adaptors, after which a second PCR increased the library yield. After purification with Ampure beads, the TCR product of roughly 650 bp was size-selected on a 2% E-gel SizeSelection system. Before pooling, library quality was assessed on a Bioanalyzer, concentration was determined with Qubit, and library quantification was performed with the Kapa Library Quantification kit. An Illumina HiSeq 2500 sequenced the libraries paired-end 2 x 150 bp. To increase sequence diversity, roughly 24-32% phiX was spiked into each library pool. In the source study's methods: The quality-filtered reads were processed with the UMI-based MiGEC pipeline, whose error correction step removed more than 75% of the raw TCR sequences. VDJ genes were aligned to IMGT germline references, and each clonotype was defined by a unique CDR3 amino acid sequence together with V-J genes. Clonal expansion, Shannon diversity and CDR3 relatedness were evaluated with VDJtools (CalcPairwiseDistances, ClusterSamples), while phylogenetic trees were built in CLCbio workbench. Using coefficient-of-variation modelling across technical triplicates, the study counted a clone as expanded if it had at least 8 unique UMIs. TCRdb reran the public reads through fastp at Q25 and MiXCR, keeping productive beta chains. When rows share a CDR3 protein, they turn into one entry using the most common DNA and genes. The V and J calls were determined by TCRdb, not by the authors. Recorded for this sample are roughly 61,000 distinct CDR3 sequences; around 24% of them occurred a single time. The top ten constitute under 5.5% of the sample.

Results and caveats for the whole study, not just this receptor: TCR clonal expansion was highest in HAM/TSP patients and lowest in MS patients, with MS patients falling below even healthy controls. No identical CDR3 amino acid sequences were shared among expanded clones across subjects, suggesting private TCR-beta repertoires in all groups.

V is cut by 8 bases and J by 4 bases, and the space between the germline ends is 18 bases. From the cysteine up to the phenylalanine, the CDR3 has a length of 15 residues. Only the CDR3 DNA stays, 45 bases, in frame from base 1. From the germline V gene, CDR1 is MGHRA and CDR2 is YSYEKL. The V and J genes are TRBV4-1 and TRBJ2-1; 6 matching bases give a weak D call of TRBD1. The sequenced sample was PBMCs. The receptor was isolated from a man in his fifties or sixties with HTLV-1-associated myelopathy (HAM/TSP). CDR3 sequence: CASRPGVGRYNEQFF. The base sequence is TGCGCCAGCCGCCCAGGGGTCGGACGTTACAATGAGCAGTTCTTC.